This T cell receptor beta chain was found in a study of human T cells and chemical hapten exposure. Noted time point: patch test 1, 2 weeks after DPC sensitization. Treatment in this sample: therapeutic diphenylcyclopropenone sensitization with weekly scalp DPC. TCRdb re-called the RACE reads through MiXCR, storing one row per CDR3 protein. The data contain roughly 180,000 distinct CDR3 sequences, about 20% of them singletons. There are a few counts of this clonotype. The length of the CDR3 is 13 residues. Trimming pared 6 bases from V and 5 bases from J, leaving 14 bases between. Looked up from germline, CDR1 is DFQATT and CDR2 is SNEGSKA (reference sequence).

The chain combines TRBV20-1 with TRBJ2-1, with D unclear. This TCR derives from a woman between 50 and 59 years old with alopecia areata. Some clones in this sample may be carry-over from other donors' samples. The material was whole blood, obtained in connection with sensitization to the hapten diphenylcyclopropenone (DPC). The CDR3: CSAVDGPHNEQFF. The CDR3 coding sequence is TGCAGTGCCGTAGACGGACCACACAATGAGCAGTTCTTC.